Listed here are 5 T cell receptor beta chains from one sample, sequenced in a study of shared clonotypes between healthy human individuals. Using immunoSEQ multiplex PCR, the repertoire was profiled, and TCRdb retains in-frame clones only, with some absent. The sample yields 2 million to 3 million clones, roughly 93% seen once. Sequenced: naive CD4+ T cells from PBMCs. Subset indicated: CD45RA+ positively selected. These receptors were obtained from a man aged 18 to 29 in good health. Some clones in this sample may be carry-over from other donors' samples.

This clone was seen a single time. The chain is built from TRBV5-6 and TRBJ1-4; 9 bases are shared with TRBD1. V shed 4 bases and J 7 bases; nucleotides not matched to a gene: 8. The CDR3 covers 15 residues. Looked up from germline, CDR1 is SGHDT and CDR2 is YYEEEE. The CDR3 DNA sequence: TGTGCCAGCAGCCCGACGGGACAGGGATCTGAAAAACTGTTTTTT. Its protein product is CASSPTGQGSEKLFF.

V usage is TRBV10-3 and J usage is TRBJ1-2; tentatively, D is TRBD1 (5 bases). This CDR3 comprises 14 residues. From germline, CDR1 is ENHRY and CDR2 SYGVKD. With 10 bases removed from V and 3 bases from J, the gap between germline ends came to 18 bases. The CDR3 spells CATQKGIVDYGYTF. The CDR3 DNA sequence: TGTGCCACCCAAAAGGGGATTGTTGACTATGGCTACACCTTC.

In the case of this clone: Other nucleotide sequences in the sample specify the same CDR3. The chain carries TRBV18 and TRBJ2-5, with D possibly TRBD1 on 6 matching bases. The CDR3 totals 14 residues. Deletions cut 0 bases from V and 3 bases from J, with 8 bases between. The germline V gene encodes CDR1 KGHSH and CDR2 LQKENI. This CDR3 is CASSPPSGEETQYF. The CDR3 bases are TGTGCCAGCTCACCACCGTCAGGGGAAGAGACCCAGTACTTC.

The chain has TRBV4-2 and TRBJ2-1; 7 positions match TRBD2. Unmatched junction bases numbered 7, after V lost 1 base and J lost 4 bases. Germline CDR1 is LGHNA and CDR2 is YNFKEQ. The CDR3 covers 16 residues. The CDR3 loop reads CASSQGDGRTYNEQFF. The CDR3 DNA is TGTGCCAGCAGCCAAGGAGACGGGAGGACATACAATGAGCAGTTCTTC.

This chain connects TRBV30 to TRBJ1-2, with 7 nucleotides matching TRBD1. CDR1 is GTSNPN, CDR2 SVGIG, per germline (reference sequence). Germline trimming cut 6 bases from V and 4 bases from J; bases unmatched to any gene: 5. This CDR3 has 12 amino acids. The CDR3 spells CACPGQIYGYTF. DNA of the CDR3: TGTGCCTGCCCGGGACAGATCTATGGCTACACCTTC.